The next 25 T cell receptor beta chains were all read from a single sample in a study of cytomegalovirus exposure and HLA in healthy donors. The PCR ran on 60 Vbeta and 13 Jbeta primers. Generated by immunoSEQ multiplex PCR, the TCRdb table keeps only in-frame clones and is missing some. There are 95,000 to 110,000 clones in the sample; 82% occur only once, and approximately 2.4% lies in the top ten. The material sequenced was PBMCs. All receptors derive from a man aged 30 to 39 in good health and CMV-seropositive.

This chain uses TRBV7-8 with TRBJ2-7; no firm D call. Trimming removed 2 bases at V and 7 bases at J, with 15 bases between. Germline CDR1 SGHVS, CDR2 FQNEAQ. The CDR3 has 14 amino acids. CDR3 loop: CASSLMLSTSEQYF. The CDR3 DNA is TGTGCCAGCAGCTTAATGCTGTCAACTTCAGAGCAGTACTTC.

The chain's CDR3 is CASSEIKSSKFF. The CDR3 DNA is TGTGCCAGCAGTGAAATCAAGAGTTCAAAGTTCTTC. The rearrangement uses TRBV2 and TRBJ2-1, with D unresolved. From germline, CDR1 is SNHLY and CDR2 FYNNEI. The CDR3 totals 12 residues. Deletions cut 2 bases from V and 14 bases from J, with 13 bases between.

The chain has TRBV15 and TRBJ2-5; the match to TRBD1 covers 9 bases. Germline-derived CDR1 and CDR2 are LNHNV and YYDKDF (reference sequence). The CDR3 contains 16 residues. V dropped 4 bases and J dropped 4; count of bases not matched to a gene: 10. The CDR3 spells CATSKPGQGRRETQYF. In DNA, the CDR3 is TGTGCCACCAGCAAACCGGGACAGGGACGGCGAGAGACCCAGTACTTC. Full variable domain (outside the CDR3, taken from reference TRBV15 and TRBJ2-5): DAMVIQNPRYQVTQFGKPVTLSCSQTLNHNVMYWYQQKSSQAPKLLFHYYDKDFNNEADTPDNFQSRRPNTSFCFLDIRSPGLGDTAMYLCATSKPGQGRRETQYFGPGTRLLVL.

This chain uses TRBV19 with TRBJ2-2, with 9 bases identical to TRBD2. Germline V gene sequence: CDR1 LNHDA, CDR2 SQIVND (reference sequence). The V segment lost 5 bases and the J segment 4 bases; nucleotides outside the gene matches: 8. The CDR3 extends over 16 amino acids. The CDR3 is CASSGSGGLFTGELFF. The DNA for the CDR3 is TGTGCCAGTAGTGGTAGCGGGGGCTTATTCACCGGGGAGCTGTTTTTT.

This clone was recorded a few times. The V and J genes are TRBV11-2 and TRBJ2-7; tentative D call: TRBD2 (5 bases). V was clipped by 2 bases and J by 5 bases, with 16 bases between them. CDR1 is SGHAT, CDR2 FQNNGV, per germline. CDR3 length: 15 residues. CDR3 loop: CASSLMGAEVDEQYF. CDR3 in DNA: TGTGCCAGCAGCTTAATGGGAGCCGAGGTCGACGAGCAGTACTTC.

The genes are TRBV6-1 and TRBJ1-1; a possible D gene is TRBD1 (5 bases). CDR1 and CDR2 from the germline V gene are MNHNS and SASEGT. CDR3 length: 16 amino acids. Trimming removed 1 base at V and 4 bases at J, with 16 bases between. The CDR3 is CASSEGFGGGFTEAFF. CDR3 bases: TGTGCCAGCAGTGAAGGGTTCGGGGGAGGGTTCACTGAAGCTTTCTTT.

The chain carries TRBV27 and TRBJ2-2; possibly TRBD1 for D (6 bases). Trimming stripped 5 bases from V and 3 bases from J, with 19 bases between. CDR1 and CDR2 (germline): MNHEY, SMNVEV (reference sequence). This CDR3 spans 17 amino acids. CDR3 in amino acids: CASSIWMGARDTGELFF. CDR3 nucleotides: TGTGCCAGCAGTATTTGGATGGGGGCGCGCGACACCGGGGAGCTGTTTTTT.

This sequence joins TRBV6-1 and TRBJ2-7, with 7 bases lining up with TRBD1. CDR3 length: 18 residues. The V gene end was trimmed by 2 bases and the J gene end by 2 bases; junction bases not matched to a gene: 15. Germline loops: CDR1 MNHNS, CDR2 SASEGT. In nucleotides, the CDR3 is TGTGCCAGCAGTGAATATTCCACAGGGGTCATCCTAGCCTACGAGCAGTACTTC. It yields the protein CASSEYSTGVILAYEQYF.

The V gene is TRBV20-1, the J gene TRBJ2-7; D unresolved. The CDR3 sequence is 11 residues long. Germline loops: CDR1 DFQATT, CDR2 SNEGSKA (reference sequence). Deletions cut 1 base from V and 3 bases from J, with 4 bases between. CDR3 bases: TGCAGTGCTAGAGTATACTACGAGCAGTACTTC. It yields the protein CSARVYYEQYF.

V is TRBV15 and J is TRBJ1-5; 9 bases map to TRBD1. Germline V gene data show CDR1 as LNHNV and CDR2 as YYDKDF (reference sequence). The CDR3 spans 15 residues. V lost 3 bases and J lost 7; bases outside the gene matches: 7. CDR3 nucleotide sequence: TGTGCCACCAGCAGGTTACAGGGGGCCAGGCAGCCCCAGCATTTT. It encodes CATSRLQGARQPQHF.

The chain carries TRBV5-1 and TRBJ1-2; 7 nucleotides agree with TRBD1. The germline CDR1 and CDR2 sequences are SGHRS and YFSETQ. The V segment lost 0 bases and the J segment 4 bases; nucleotides outside the gene matches: 6. The length of the CDR3 is 15 residues. In DNA, the CDR3 is TGCGCCAGCAGCTTGGAGACAGGGATAGTCTATGGCTACACCTTC. The encoded protein is CASSLETGIVYGYTF.

This chain connects TRBV6-1 to TRBJ1-3; 7 nucleotides line up with TRBD1. This CDR3 contains 14 residues. The V gene end was trimmed by 8 bases and the J gene end by 3 bases; junction bases not matched to a gene: 7. The germline V gene has CDR1 MNHNS and CDR2 SASEGT. The CDR3 DNA is TGTGCCAGCCACGCAGGGGACAGTGGAAACACCATATATTTT. Its protein product is CASHAGDSGNTIYF.

This clone has only one observation. The V and J genes are TRBV18 and TRBJ2-3, with 10 bases lining up with TRBD1. Per germline, CDR1 KGHSH and CDR2 LQKENI. There are 15 residues in the CDR3. Unmatched junction bases numbered 3, after V lost 3 bases and J lost 3 bases. CDR3: CASSPGTGVTDTQYF. CDR3 sequence (DNA): TGTGCCAGCTCACCCGGGACAGGGGTGACAGATACGCAGTATTTT.

This chain uses TRBV9 with TRBJ2-2, with 8 nucleotides matching TRBD2. With V trimmed by 4 bases and J by 3 bases, 14 bases remained unmatched. Per the germline V gene, CDR1 is SGDLS and CDR2 is YYNGEE. The CDR3 sequence is 18 residues long. CDR3 protein: CASSKYGGGAWDTGELFF. DNA of the CDR3: TGTGCCAGCAGCAAATACGGGGGGGGCGCCTGGGACACCGGGGAGCTGTTTTTT.

This chain uses TRBV10-1 with TRBJ2-1; maybe TRBD2 (6 bases). Germline assignment: CDR1 WNHNN and CDR2 SYGVQD (reference sequence). Deletions cut 2 bases from V and 8 bases from J, with 13 bases between. The CDR3 covers 14 residues. Here the CDR3 reads CASSENPSDDEQFF. For the CDR3, the DNA is TGCGCCAGCAGTGAGAACCCTAGCGATGATGAGCAGTTCTTC.

The chain is built from TRBV19 and TRBJ1-6; a weak D match, TRBD1 (5 bases). V lost 4 bases and J 7 bases, leaving 20 bases between the germline ends. CDR3 size: 17 residues. CDR1 LNHDA and CDR2 SQIVND come from the germline V gene (reference sequence). CDR3 in amino acids: CASSNNPGVMLNSPLHF. CDR3 nucleotides: TGTGCCAGTAGTAACAACCCGGGGGTGATGTTGAATTCACCCCTCCACTTT. The variable domain in full, completed from reference TRBV19 and TRBJ1-6, reads DGGITQSPKYLFRKEGQNVTLSCEQNLNHDAMYWYRQDPGQGLRLIYYSQIVNDFQKGDIAEGYSVSREKKESFPLTVTSAQKNPTAFYLCASSNNPGVMLNSPLHFGNGTRLTVT.

The chain is built from TRBV2 and TRBJ1-5, with a weak D call TRBD1 (6 bases). The CDR3 has 13 residues. CDR1 is SNHLY and CDR2 is FYNNEI in the germline V gene. V lost 4 bases and J 8 bases, leaving 12 bases between the germline ends. CDR3 residues: CASSAGTMEPQHF. The CDR3 nucleotides read TGTGCCAGCAGTGCCGGGACAATGGAGCCCCAGCATTTT.

The CDR3 nucleotides are TGTGCCAGCAGCCCCGACAGGGGGGTACGTACGCAGTATTTT. It specifies CASSPDRGVRTQYF. This chain uses TRBV7-2 with TRBJ2-3, with 9 positions matching TRBD1. With 5 bases clipped from V and 8 bases from J, the junction kept 8 bases outside the gene matches. CDR1 and CDR2 from the germline V gene are SGHTA and FQGNSA. The CDR3 runs to 14 residues.

The chain is built from TRBV2 and TRBJ2-7; D unclear. The CDR3 is 11 amino acids. Germline loops: CDR1 SNHLY, CDR2 FYNNEI. Trimming pared 8 bases from V and 4 bases from J, leaving 9 bases between. The CDR3 DNA reads as TGTGCCAGCCTCCAGTTTTACGAGCAGTACTTC. Amino acids: CASLQFYEQYF.

The chain employs TRBV2 and TRBJ1-4, with TRBD1 matching 7 bases. Trimming at V came to 7 bases and at J to 10 bases, leaving 15 bases not matched to a gene. This CDR3 region has 15 residues. Germline CDR1 is SNHLY and CDR2 is FYNNEI. As DNA, the CDR3 is TGTGCCAGCACTCGGGACAGCCGATCTGCGTTAAAACTGTTTTTT. Its translation is CASTRDSRSALKLFF.

This chain uses TRBV13 with TRBJ1-4; 9 positions match TRBD1. V lost 5 bases, J lost 6 bases, and 10 bases stayed unmatched. This CDR3 is built from 16 residues. Germline lookup yields CDR1 PRHDT and CDR2 FYEKMQ (reference sequence). Here the CDR3 DNA reads TGTGCCAGCAGCCCCCGGACAGGGGTTTCCCATGAAAAACTGTTTTTT. The encoded protein is CASSPRTGVSHEKLFF.

This clone appeared a few times. This chain's CDR3 is CASRPGQGTVYGYTF. CDR3 DNA: TGTGCCAGCAGGCCGGGACAGGGGACGGTTTATGGCTACACCTTC. The chain employs TRBV6-1 and TRBJ1-2, with TRBD1 matching over 10 bases. CDR3 size: 15 residues. J lost 5 bases, V lost 6 bases, and 9 bases had no gene match. The germline CDR1 and CDR2 sequences are MNHNS and SASEGT.

CDR3 loop: CASSELGQTSSPETQYF. The CDR3 nucleotides are TGTGCCAGCAGTGAATTAGGACAGACTTCCTCCCCGGAGACCCAGTACTTC. The gene calls are TRBV2 and TRBJ2-5, with a tentative D call TRBD1 (6 bases). The germline V gene encodes CDR1 SNHLY and CDR2 FYNNEI. Trimming removed 2 bases from V and 5 bases from J, with 21 bases in between. CDR3 length: 17 amino acids.

The CDR3 bases are TGTGCCAGCAGTACAAACAGGGACACCATATATTTT. Translation: CASSTNRDTIYF. J is TRBJ1-3 and V is TRBV6-6; a weak D match, TRBD1 (6 bases). Trimming stripped 5 bases from V and 8 bases from J, with 10 bases between. The CDR3 contains 12 residues. Germline loops: CDR1 MNHNY, CDR2 SVGAGI (reference sequence).

J is TRBJ2-1 and V is TRBV9, with D hard to call. CDR3 size: 13 residues. CDR1 and CDR2 from the germline V gene are SGDLS and YYNGEE. V was cut by 3 bases and J by 8 bases, with 12 bases left in between. The CDR3 is CASSDTWFHEQFF. DNA for the CDR3: TGTGCCAGCAGCGACACCTGGTTCCATGAGCAGTTCTTC.